Listed here is a single T cell receptor (beta chain). Antigen unknown. The sample has other DNA sequences that encode this CDR3 too. These data belong to a study of shared clonotypes between healthy human individuals. General study results and limits: When naive CD4 clonotypes were compared across a few donors, 4% to 6.5% were shared.

CDR3 length: 13 residues. J was trimmed by 2 bases and V by 4 bases; bases with no gene match: 3. Germline CDR1 is SGHNT and CDR2 is YYREEE (reference sequence). Positively selected for CCR7, the CD45RO-negative cells used as naive CD8 cells excluded terminally differentiated effector memory CD45RA+ cells. The test was conducted at deep level. Generated by immunoSEQ multiplex PCR, the TCRdb table keeps only in-frame clones and is missing some. There are about 2.2 million clones in the sample; 85% to 95% occur only once, and about 1.7% lies in the top ten. What was sequenced was naive CD8+ T cells from PBMCs. The TCR originated in a young man in good health. Some clones in this sample may be carry-over from other donors' samples. This chain uses TRBV5-4 with TRBJ2-7, with 7 bases aligning to TRBD1. The chain's CDR3 is CASSRGQTYEQYF. CDR3 nucleotide sequence: TGTGCCAGCAGCAGGGGACAGACCTACGAGCAGTACTTC.